These T cell receptor beta chains were read from a single sample in a study of blood T cells in healthy people across ages. In TCRdb, the 5' RACE reads were re-called with MiXCR into one record per CDR3 protein. The top ten hold about 12% of the sample, which has about a million distinct CDR3 sequences, 30% to 40% seen once. Source material: blood. Every receptor here comes from a man younger than 35 in good health. The CDR3 runs from the conserved cysteine through the conserved F or W. D genes are given only for firm matches. Clone size is given for some rows only: seen once, a few or many times, or a class if the clone is expanded.

>TRBD1|few|TRBV4-1|TRBJ2-1
TGCGCCAGCAGCCAACGACAGGGTGGGGGCAATGAGCAGTTCTTC
CASSQRQGGGNEQFF
>.|.|TRBV25-1|TRBJ1-2
TGTGCCAGCAGTCCTTCTGGAAAGTACTATGGCTACACCTTC
CASSPSGKYYGYTF
>.|few|TRBV29-1|TRBJ1-2
TGCAGCGTGCACGGGAGTAACTATGGCTACACCTTC
CSVHGSNYGYTF
>.|few|TRBV20-1|TRBJ1-1
TGCAGTGCTTATTTAAGTCAGGCAGGGGAAGCTTTCTTT
CSAYLSQAGEAFF
>TRBD1|few|TRBV3-1|TRBJ2-2
TGTGCCAGCAGCCCGGACAGGGGGAACACCGGGGAGCTGTTTTTT
CASSPDRGNTGELFF
>.|.|TRBV6-2/TRBV6-3|TRBJ2-2
TGTGCCAGCACCGACGAAGGGGAGACCGGGGAGCTGTTTTTT
CASTDEGETGELFF
>.|.|TRBV12-3/TRBV12-4|TRBJ2-1
TGTGCCAGCAGTTTATTAGGGGATTCCTACAATGAGCAGTTCTTC
CASSLLGDSYNEQFF
>TRBD2|few|TRBV5-1|TRBJ2-5
TGCGCCAGCACTGTTGGACTAGCTCGAGAGACCCAGTACTTC
CASTVGLARETQYF
>.|.|TRBV19|TRBJ2-1
TGTGCCAGTAGTATAGTTGGGGGCCTAATATACAATGAGCAGTTCTTC
CASSIVGGLIYNEQFF
>.|.|TRBV6-1|TRBJ2-5
TGTGCCAGCAGTGTTAACCCAAGCCGGGAGACCCAGTACTTC
CASSVNPSRETQYF
>.|.|TRBV29-1|TRBJ2-2
TGCAGCGTTTCAGTTGAGAGGGCTGGCACCGGGGAGCTGTTTTTT
CSVSVERAGTGELFF
>.|.|TRBV12-3/TRBV12-4|TRBJ2-5
TGTGCCAGCAGTCCCAAAGGACCCCTGGGGGAGACCCAGTACTTC
CASSPKGPLGETQYF
>.|.|TRBV4-1|TRBJ1-1
TGCGCCAGCAGCCTACAGGCCATGAACACTGAAGCTTTCTTT
CASSLQAMNTEAFF
>.|few|TRBV7-8|TRBJ2-3
TGTGCCAGCAGCTTTACCCGGACGAGCACAGATACGCAGTATTTT
CASSFTRTSTDTQYF
>.|few|TRBV24-1|TRBJ2-3
TGTGCCACCAGTGAGGGGACCGCCACAGATACGCAGTATTTT
CATSEGTATDTQYF
>.|.|TRBV30|TRBJ2-7
TGTGCCTGGAAAGTAGGCGGAAATGAGCAGTACTTC
CAWKVGGNEQYF
>.|few|TRBV29-1|TRBJ1-2
TGCAGCGTTGGTGGGGAGGACTATGGCTACACCTTC
CSVGGEDYGYTF
>.|.|TRBV7-2|TRBJ2-6
TGTGCCAGCAGCCCCGGGACGGCCAGCGTCCTGACTTTC
CASSPGTASVLTF
>TRBD1|.|TRBV9|TRBJ2-4
TGTGCCAGCAGCACCGGGGACAGAAAAAACATTCAGTACTTC
CASSTGDRKNIQYF
>.|few|TRBV3-1|TRBJ2-7
TGTGCCAGCAGCCAAGAGGGCAGATATTACTACAATGAGCAGTACTTC
CASSQEGRYYYNEQYF
>.|many|TRBV6-2/TRBV6-3|TRBJ2-1
TGTGCCAGCAGTTCCCCCCAAAGGTTCTACAATGAGCAGTTCTTC
CASSSPQRFYNEQFF
>.|few|TRBV12-3/TRBV12-4|TRBJ2-7
TGTGCCAGCAGTTTGGAGGTAGACCCTTACAATGAGCAGTACTTC
CASSLEVDPYNEQYF
>TRBD2|few|TRBV3-1|TRBJ2-3
TGTGCCAGCAGAGGACTAGTCACAGATACGCAGTATTTT
CASRGLVTDTQYF
>TRBD1|.|TRBV7-9|TRBJ2-7
TGTGCCAGCAGCTCCGCTGTGAGGACAGGGAACTACGAGCAGTACTTC
CASSSAVRTGNYEQYF
>.|few|TRBV7-2|TRBJ2-3
TGTGCCAGCAGCCCCCGGGCCAATACCGATACGCAGTATTTT
CASSPRANTDTQYF
>.|.|TRBV7-6|TRBJ2-1
TGTGCCAGCAGCTTAGTGCGCATAAATGAGCAGTTCTTC
CASSLVRINEQFF
>.|.|TRBV24-1|TRBJ2-7
TGTGCCACCGGACCGCTTCGGGGATCCTACGAGCAGTACTTC
CATGPLRGSYEQYF
>.|.|TRBV5-1|TRBJ2-1
TGCGCCAGCAGCTCCGGGGCCGGGGATGAGCGGTTCTTC
CASSSGAGDERFF
>.|few|TRBV7-2|TRBJ1-1
TGTGCCAGCAGCCCCGATATCCCCCGCGGCGGGACCCGTAACACTGAAGCTTTCTTT
CASSPDIPRGGTRNTEAFF
>TRBD2|.|TRBV6-6|TRBJ2-3
TGTGCCAGCAGTTACCCTACGCGCGGGGGTAACACAGATACGCAGTATTTT
CASSYPTRGGNTDTQYF
>TRBD2|.|TRBV7-3|TRBJ2-7
TGTGCCAGCAGCGCCGGGACTAGCGGGATCTACGAGCAGTACTTC
CASSAGTSGIYEQYF
>TRBD1|.|TRBV7-2|TRBJ1-4
TGTGCCAGCAGCACCGGGACAGGCGAAGAAAAACTGTTTTTT
CASSTGTGEEKLFF
>.|.|TRBV27|TRBJ1-6
TGTGCCAGCAGTTTAGGGTGGTCTAATTCACCCCTCCACTTT
CASSLGWSNSPLHF
>.|once|TRBV18|TRBJ1-1
TGTGCCAGCTCACCACCGGTGGCGCTAGATGAAGCTTTCTTT
CASSPPVALDEAFF
>.|few|TRBV2|TRBJ1-1
TGTGCCAGCAGTGAATCAGGGAGACTGGCTGAAGCTTTCTTT
CASSESGRLAEAFF
>TRBD1|.|TRBV9|TRBJ1-2
TGTGCCAGCAGCGCAGATCCCTGGACAGGGGGAAATGGCTACACCTTC
CASSADPWTGGNGYTF
>TRBD1|few|TRBV6-2/TRBV6-3|TRBJ1-2
TGTGCCAGCAGTCCCCGGGGACAGGGGCCTCTTAACTATGGCTACACCTTC
CASSPRGQGPLNYGYTF
>.|.|TRBV25-1|TRBJ1-1
TGTGCCAGCAGTGAATTGCAAGCTTTCTTT
CASSELQAFF
>TRBD2|many|TRBV9|TRBJ2-1
TGTGCCAGCAGCCACGGGACTAGCGGTTCCTACAATGAGCAGTTCTTC
CASSHGTSGSYNEQFF
>.|.|TRBV21-1|TRBJ2-7
TGTGCCAGCAGCAAAGAAGGGCCTAGCGGGTTTAAACTGTACGAGCAGTACTTC
CASSKEGPSGFKLYEQYF
>.|many|TRBV29-1|TRBJ2-1
TGCAGCGTCCCCCCCCAGAACAATGAGCAGTTCTTC
CSVPPQNNEQFF
>.|.|TRBV4-3|TRBJ2-7
TGCGCCAGCAGCCAAGATCTGGGGCTGGGCTACGAGCAGTACTTC
CASSQDLGLGYEQYF
>.|.|TRBV28|TRBJ1-2
TGTGCCAGCAGCCCCGCTTCGACAGCTACTAACTATGGCTACACCTTC
CASSPASTATNYGYTF